This T cell receptor beta chain is drawn from a study of T cell responses to AZD1222 COVID-19 vaccine. Findings and caveats of the study: Within unmutated variant regions lay the reported targets of nearly half of spike-specific TCRs. Scientists sampled the repertoires only once the peak T cell response had passed. Females made up more of the donors, who were largely white British, and clonal diversity may have come out too low.

The assay was immunoSEQ multiplex PCR, and TCRdb's table has in-frame clones only and misses some. The data contain about 180,000 clones, approximately 86% of them singletons. With respect to this clone: Antigen: not known.

This CDR3 spans 15 amino acids. V lost 1 base to trimming and J lost 3 bases; unmatched junction nucleotides: 4. Per the germline V gene, CDR1 is SGHTA and CDR2 is FQGTGA. Sequences were derived from peripheral blood, sampled on day 0 of AZD1222 vaccination. The V call is TRBV7-3, the J call TRBJ2-3, with 7 nucleotides matching TRBD2. The sequence was obtained from an adult in good health. The CDR3 region is CASSLNSAGTDTQYF. In DNA form, the CDR3 reads TGTGCCAGCAGCTTAAATTCAGCGGGAACAGATACGCAGTATTTT.